This T cell receptor (beta chain) was sequenced during a study of shared clonotypes between healthy human individuals. Whole-study results and caveats: It was observed that roughly 5.5% of naive CD4 clonotypes were shared across a handful of donors. Donor scarcity curtailed the genetic and exposure-history diversity represented herein.

CDR1 is SGHAT and CDR2 is FQNNGV in the germline V gene. This CDR3 spans 15 amino acids. V was cut by 2 bases and J by 0 bases, with 5 bases left in between. As concerns this clone: The antigen is unknown. Distinct nucleotide sequences in the sample also encode this CDR3.

In the source study's methods: ImmunoSEQ output held junction-only sequences without quality scores, so filtering differed. The method was immunoSEQ multiplex PCR; TCRdb's version includes in-frame clones alone and lacks a portion of them. V, J and clone size derive from that table, while D and trimming were established from the DNA sequence. The sample consists of approximately 2.4 million clones, around 95% of them appearing once. A CD45RA+ naive subset and a CD45RA-negative memory subset were split from CD4+ cells. What was sequenced was naive CD4+ T cells sorted from blood. The subset: CD45RA+ positively selected. The sequence came from a man aged 18 to 35 in good health. The chain links TRBV11-2 to TRBJ2-6; D not certain. For the CDR3, the DNA is TGTGCCAGCAGCTTATGGGGCTCTGGGGCCAACGTCCTGACTTTC. Its translation: CASSLWGSGANVLTF.